These T cell receptor beta chains were read from a single sample in a study of T cells after yellow fever vaccination. A single record per CDR3 protein comes from TCRdb applying MiXCR to the 5' RACE reads. This table holds some 420,000 distinct CDR3 sequences, over 15% found once. Source: PBMCs, taken before the yellow fever booster vaccination. These receptors were obtained from a man in his late teens or twenties who received the YFV17D yellow fever vaccine. Each CDR3 is given with its conserved first and last residue. The order of the fields is clone size, D gene, J gene, V gene, CDR3 protein, CDR3 DNA. The D gene is left open where the match is weak. For some rows the clone size is stated as once, few or many, or as a class when expanded; others skip it.

size: few
D: .
J: TRBJ2-1
V: TRBV7-2
CDR3: CASSLEAGRNEQFF
DNA: TGTGCCAGCAGCTTAGAGGCTGGAAGGAATGAGCAGTTCTTC

size: .
D: TRBD1
J: TRBJ1-2
V: TRBV9
CDR3: CASSVAGQPRYGYTF
DNA: TGTGCCAGCAGCGTGGCGGGACAGCCTCGCTATGGCTACACCTTC

size: .
D: .
J: TRBJ1-2
V: TRBV7-8
CDR3: CASSLLVAREVDGYTF
DNA: TGTGCCAGCAGCTTACTTGTGGCCAGGGAGGTTGACGGCTACACCTTC

size: .
D: TRBD1
J: TRBJ2-7
V: TRBV5-1
CDR3: CASSSTGLYYEQYF
DNA: TGCGCCAGCAGCTCGACAGGGTTGTACTACGAGCAGTACTTC

size: .
D: .
J: TRBJ1-1
V: TRBV9
CDR3: CASSVGGTGQNEAFF
DNA: TGTGCCAGCAGCGTAGGGGGGACCGGACAGAATGAAGCTTTCTTT

size: .
D: .
J: TRBJ1-2
V: TRBV7-3
CDR3: CASSKGGHYGYTF
DNA: TGTGCCAGCAGCAAAGGGGGACACTATGGCTACACCTTC

size: .
D: TRBD1
J: TRBJ1-2
V: TRBV7-9
CDR3: CASSLETGGFYTF
DNA: TGTGCCAGCAGCTTGGAGACAGGGGGCTTCTACACCTTC

size: many
D: TRBD2
J: TRBJ2-5
V: TRBV2
CDR3: CASRKGAAGGETQYF
DNA: TGTGCCAGCCGTAAAGGGGCGGCCGGGGGGGAGACCCAGTACTTC

size: few
D: .
J: TRBJ1-1
V: TRBV4-1
CDR3: CASSQETDYNTEAFF
DNA: TGCGCCAGCAGCCAAGAGACAGACTATAACACTGAAGCTTTCTTT

size: .
D: .
J: TRBJ1-1
V: TRBV4-1
CDR3: CASSPHVRGSTEAFF
DNA: TGCGCCAGCAGCCCCCACGTGAGGGGATCGACTGAAGCTTTCTTT

size: few
D: .
J: TRBJ2-1
V: TRBV10-3
CDR3: CAISEGLGDNEQFF
DNA: TGTGCCATCAGTGAGGGCCTCGGGGACAATGAGCAGTTCTTC

size: few
D: .
J: TRBJ2-5
V: TRBV9
CDR3: CASSPRWVGETQYF
DNA: TGTGCCAGCAGCCCTCGGTGGGTTGGGGAGACCCAGTACTTC

size: few
D: .
J: TRBJ2-3
V: TRBV5-1
CDR3: CASSLGRFDPDTQYF
DNA: TGCGCCAGCAGCTTGGGCCGTTTTGACCCAGATACGCAGTATTTT

size: .
D: TRBD1
J: TRBJ1-6
V: TRBV7-2
CDR3: CASSPQGQRLNSPLHF
DNA: TGTGCCAGCAGCCCACAGGGGCAGCGCCTCAATTCACCCCTCCACTTT

size: .
D: TRBD1
J: TRBJ2-3
V: TRBV6-1
CDR3: CASWTGGARDTQYF
DNA: TGTGCCAGCTGGACAGGGGGCGCGCGGGATACGCAGTATTTT

size: .
D: .
J: TRBJ2-3
V: TRBV4-2
CDR3: CASSQETSRDNVYF
DNA: TGTGCCAGCAGCCAAGAGACGAGCCGGGACAATGTGTATTTT

size: once
D: .
J: TRBJ1-5
V: TRBV19
CDR3: CASSMQRYSNQPQHF
DNA: TGTGCCAGTAGTATGCAACGGTATAGCAATCAGCCCCAGCATTTT

size: .
D: TRBD1
J: TRBJ2-2
V: TRBV6-1
CDR3: CGGTGLGVNTGELFF
DNA: TGTGGGGGGACAGGGCTAGGCGTGAACACCGGGGAGCTGTTTTTT

size: .
D: TRBD1
J: TRBJ2-3
V: TRBV6-2/TRBV6-3
CDR3: CASSSPGGTTDTQYF
DNA: TGTGCCAGCAGTTCGCCAGGGGGTACCACAGATACGCAGTATTTT

size: few
D: .
J: TRBJ2-3
V: TRBV10-3
CDR3: CAITERQGVAADTQYF
DNA: TGTGCCATCACCGAAAGACAGGGTGTAGCGGCAGATACGCAGTATTTT

size: few
D: TRBD2
J: TRBJ2-5
V: TRBV5-1
CDR3: CASSLAWASGGPGETQYF
DNA: TGCGCCAGCAGCTTGGCCTGGGCTAGCGGGGGGCCGGGAGAGACCCAGTACTTC

size: .
D: .
J: TRBJ2-1
V: TRBV29-1
CDR3: CSVEFTGNRGNEQFF
DNA: TGCAGCGTTGAATTCACAGGGAATAGGGGCAATGAGCAGTTCTTC

size: .
D: .
J: TRBJ1-6
V: TRBV7-2
CDR3: CASGEYGNSPLHF
DNA: TGTGCCAGCGGGGAATACGGGAATTCACCCCTCCACTTT

size: many
D: .
J: TRBJ1-6
V: TRBV5-1
CDR3: CASILLRGPRSTPLHF
DNA: TGCGCCAGCATCCTCCTCCGCGGGCCGCGAAGTACACCCCTCCACTTT

size: many
D: .
J: TRBJ2-5
V: TRBV7-9
CDR3: CASSLNGGYRETQYF
DNA: TGTGCCAGCAGCTTGAATGGCGGTTACAGGGAGACCCAGTACTTC

size: few
D: .
J: TRBJ1-5
V: TRBV29-1
CDR3: CSVRVDGSNQPQHF
DNA: TGCAGCGTTCGGGTCGACGGGAGCAATCAGCCCCAGCATTTT

size: few
D: TRBD2
J: TRBJ2-1
V: TRBV18
CDR3: CASSPPVGTMAHEQFF
DNA: TGTGCCAGCTCACCACCGGTCGGGACTATGGCCCATGAGCAGTTCTTC

size: few
D: TRBD1
J: TRBJ1-1
V: TRBV6-5
CDR3: CASRGQGLITEAFF
DNA: TGTGCCAGCAGGGGACAGGGTTTGATCACTGAAGCTTTCTTT

size: few
D: .
J: TRBJ1-2
V: TRBV27
CDR3: CASSLRVGLDGYTF
DNA: TGTGCCAGCAGTCTCCGGGTAGGGTTGGATGGCTACACCTTC